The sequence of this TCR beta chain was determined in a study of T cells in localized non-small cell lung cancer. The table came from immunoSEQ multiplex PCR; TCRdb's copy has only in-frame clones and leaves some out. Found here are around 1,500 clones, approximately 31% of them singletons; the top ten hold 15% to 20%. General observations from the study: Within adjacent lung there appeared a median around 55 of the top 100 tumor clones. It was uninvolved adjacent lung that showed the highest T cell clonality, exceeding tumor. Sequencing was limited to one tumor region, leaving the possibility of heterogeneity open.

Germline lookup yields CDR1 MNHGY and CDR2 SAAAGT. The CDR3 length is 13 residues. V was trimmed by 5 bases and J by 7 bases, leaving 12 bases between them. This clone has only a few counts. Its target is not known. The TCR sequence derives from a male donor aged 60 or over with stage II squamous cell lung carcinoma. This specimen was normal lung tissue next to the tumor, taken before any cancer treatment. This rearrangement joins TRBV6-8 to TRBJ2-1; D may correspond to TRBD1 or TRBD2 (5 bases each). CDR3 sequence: CASSLLGENEQFF. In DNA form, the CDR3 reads TGTGCCAGCAGTCTTCTGGGGGAGAATGAGCAGTTCTTC.